This TCR beta chain was identified during a study of cytomegalovirus exposure and HLA in healthy donors. Findings and caveats of the study: Prediction of most subjects' HLA-A and HLA-B alleles by TCR beta sequences was reportedly accurate.

PCR used 60 Vbeta primers and 13 Jbeta primers. Assay: immunoSEQ multiplex PCR; the TCRdb copy retains only in-frame clones and omits some. The table lists about 200,000 clones, less than 85% of them singletons, with approximately 1.4% in the top ten. J lost 4 bases, V lost 4 bases, and 7 bases had no gene match. CDR1 SNHLY and CDR2 FYNNEI come from the germline V gene. CDR3 length: 15 amino acids. With respect to this clone: Antigen unknown.

Sequencing input: PBMCs. The chain couples TRBV2 to TRBJ1-5, with 7 bases aligning to TRBD1. The clonotype comes from a girl aged 10-17 years in good health and CMV-seropositive. The DNA of the CDR3 is TGTGCCAGCAGTGTGGGGACAGCAGGTAATCAGCCCCAGCATTTT. Residues: CASSVGTAGNQPQHF.